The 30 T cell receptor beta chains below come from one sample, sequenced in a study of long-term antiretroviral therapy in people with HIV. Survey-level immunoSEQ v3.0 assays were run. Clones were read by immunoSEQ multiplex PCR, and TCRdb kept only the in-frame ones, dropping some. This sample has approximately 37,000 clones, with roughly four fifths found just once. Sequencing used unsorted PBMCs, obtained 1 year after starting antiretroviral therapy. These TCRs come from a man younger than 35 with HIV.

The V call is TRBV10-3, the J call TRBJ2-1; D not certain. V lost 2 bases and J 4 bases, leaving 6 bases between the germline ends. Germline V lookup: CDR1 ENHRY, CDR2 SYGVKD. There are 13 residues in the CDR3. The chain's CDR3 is CAISEASYNEQFF. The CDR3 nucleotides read TGTGCCATCAGTGAGGCTAGTTACAATGAGCAGTTCTTC.

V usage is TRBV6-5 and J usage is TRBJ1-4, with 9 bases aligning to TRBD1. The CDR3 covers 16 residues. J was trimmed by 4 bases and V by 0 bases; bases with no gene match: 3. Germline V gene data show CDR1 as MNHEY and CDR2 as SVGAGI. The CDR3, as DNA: TGTGCCAGCAGTTACTCAAGGACAGGGGTTAATGAAAAACTGTTTTTT. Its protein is CASSYSRTGVNEKLFF.

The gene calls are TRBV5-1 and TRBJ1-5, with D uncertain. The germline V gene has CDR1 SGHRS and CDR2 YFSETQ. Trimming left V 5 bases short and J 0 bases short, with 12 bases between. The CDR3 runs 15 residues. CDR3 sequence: CASRLDTASNQPQHF. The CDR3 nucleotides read TGCGCCAGCAGGCTCGACACCGCTAGCAATCAGCCCCAGCATTTT.

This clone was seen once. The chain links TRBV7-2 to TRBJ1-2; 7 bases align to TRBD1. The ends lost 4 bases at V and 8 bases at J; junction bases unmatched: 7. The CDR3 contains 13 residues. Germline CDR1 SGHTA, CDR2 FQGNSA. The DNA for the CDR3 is TGTGCCAGCAGCTCGCGACAGGGACTAGGCTACACCTTC. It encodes CASSSRQGLGYTF.

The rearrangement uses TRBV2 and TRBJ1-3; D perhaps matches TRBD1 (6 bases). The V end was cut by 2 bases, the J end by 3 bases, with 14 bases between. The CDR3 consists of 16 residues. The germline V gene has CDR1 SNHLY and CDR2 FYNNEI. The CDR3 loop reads CASSESGEVYGNTIYF. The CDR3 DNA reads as TGTGCCAGCAGTGAATCAGGGGAGGTGTATGGAAACACCATATATTTT.

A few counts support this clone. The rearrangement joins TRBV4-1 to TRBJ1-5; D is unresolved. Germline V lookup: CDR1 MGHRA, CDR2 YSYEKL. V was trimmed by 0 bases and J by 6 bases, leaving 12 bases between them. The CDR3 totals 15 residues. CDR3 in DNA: TGCGCCAGCAGCCAAGATCAGACTTTCGGTCAGCCCCAGCATTTT. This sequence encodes CASSQDQTFGQPQHF.

In nucleotides, the CDR3 is TGTGCCAGCAGTTTATGGTTAGACGGTCTGGGGGGCTACACCTTC. As protein: CASSLWLDGLGGYTF. The V call is TRBV28, the J call TRBJ1-2; D is unclear. The CDR3 has 15 residues. In germline, CDR1 is MDHEN, CDR2 SYDVKM. The V end was cut by 0 bases, the J end by 8 bases, with 16 bases between.

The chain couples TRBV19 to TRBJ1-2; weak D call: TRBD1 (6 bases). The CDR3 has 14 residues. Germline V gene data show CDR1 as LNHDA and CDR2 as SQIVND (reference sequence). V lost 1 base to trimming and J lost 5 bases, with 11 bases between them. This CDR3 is CASSIGGGPYGYTF. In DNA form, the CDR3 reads TGTGCCAGTAGTATAGGAGGGGGGCCGTATGGCTACACCTTC. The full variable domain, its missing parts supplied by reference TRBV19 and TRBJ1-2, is DGGITQSPKYLFRKEGQNVTLSCEQNLNHDAMYWYRQDPGQGLRLIYYSQIVNDFQKGDIAEGYSVSREKKESFPLTVTSAQKNPTAFYLCASSIGGGPYGYTFGSGTRLTVV.

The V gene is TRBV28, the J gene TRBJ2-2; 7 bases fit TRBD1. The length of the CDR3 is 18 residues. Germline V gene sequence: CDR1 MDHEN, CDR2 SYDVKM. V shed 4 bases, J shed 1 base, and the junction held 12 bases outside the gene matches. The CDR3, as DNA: TGTGCCAGCAGTTCTCTTCTTAGGGACAGCCTGAACACCGGGGAGCTGTTTTTT. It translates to CASSSLLRDSLNTGELFF.

The CDR3 DNA follows: TGTGCCAGCAGTTTATTCCGCCTAGCTGGGGAGCAGTTCTTC. This gives the protein CASSLFRLAGEQFF. The chain is built from TRBV27 and TRBJ2-1; tentative D call: TRBD2 (5 bases). This CDR3 has 14 amino acids. V shed 1 base and J shed 10 bases, with 14 bases lying between them. Per the germline V gene, CDR1 is MNHEY and CDR2 is SMNVEV (reference sequence).

The CDR3 region is CASSSSGSAGEQYF. As DNA, the CDR3 is TGTGCCAGCAGCTCATCCGGGTCGGCGGGCGAGCAGTACTTC. The J gene is TRBJ2-7, the V gene TRBV13, with D perhaps matching TRBD2 (5 bases). The CDR3 has 14 amino acids. Between the trimmed V and J ends, which lost 4 bases and 6 bases, there was a span of 16 bases. Germline assignment: CDR1 PRHDT and CDR2 FYEKMQ (reference sequence).

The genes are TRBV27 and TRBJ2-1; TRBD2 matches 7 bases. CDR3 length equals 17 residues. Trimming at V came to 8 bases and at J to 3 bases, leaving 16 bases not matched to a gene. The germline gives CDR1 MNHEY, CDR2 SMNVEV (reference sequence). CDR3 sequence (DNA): TGTGCCAGCCGCCCCACCAGCGGGGCGGCAATCTACAATGAGCAGTTCTTC. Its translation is CASRPTSGAAIYNEQFF.

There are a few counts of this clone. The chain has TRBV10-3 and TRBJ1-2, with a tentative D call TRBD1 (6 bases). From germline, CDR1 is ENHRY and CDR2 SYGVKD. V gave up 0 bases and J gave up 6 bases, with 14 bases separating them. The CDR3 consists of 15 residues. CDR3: CAISESISGTNGYTF. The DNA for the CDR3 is TGTGCCATCAGTGAGTCGATCAGCGGGACAAATGGCTACACCTTC.

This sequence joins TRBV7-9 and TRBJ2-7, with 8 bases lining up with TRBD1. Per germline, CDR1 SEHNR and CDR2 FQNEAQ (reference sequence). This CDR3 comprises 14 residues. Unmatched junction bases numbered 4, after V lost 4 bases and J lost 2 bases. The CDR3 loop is CASSSPDRAYEQYF. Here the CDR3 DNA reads TGTGCCAGCAGCTCTCCGGACAGGGCCTACGAGCAGTACTTC.

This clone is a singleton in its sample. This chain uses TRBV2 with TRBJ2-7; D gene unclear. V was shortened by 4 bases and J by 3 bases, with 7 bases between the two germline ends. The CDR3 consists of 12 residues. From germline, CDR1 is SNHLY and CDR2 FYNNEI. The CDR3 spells CASSATRYEQYF. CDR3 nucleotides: TGTGCCAGCAGTGCGACACGCTACGAGCAGTACTTC. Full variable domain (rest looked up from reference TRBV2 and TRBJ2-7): EPEVTQTPSHQVTQMGQEVILRCVPISNHLYFYWYRQILGQKVEFLVSFYNNEISEKSEIFDDQFSVERPDGSNFTLKIRSTKLEDSAMYFCASSATRYEQYFGPGTRLTVT.

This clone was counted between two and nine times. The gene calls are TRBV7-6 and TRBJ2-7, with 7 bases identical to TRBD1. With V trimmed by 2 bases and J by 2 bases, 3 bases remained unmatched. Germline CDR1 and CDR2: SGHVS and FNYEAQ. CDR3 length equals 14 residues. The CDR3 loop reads CASSLSGQPYEQYF. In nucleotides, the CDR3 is TGTGCCAGCAGCTTATCGGGACAGCCCTACGAGCAGTACTTC.

The CDR3 region has the DNA TGTGCCAGCAGCCTTACAGGGGAGGAGGACGAGCAGTACTTC. It encodes CASSLTGEEDEQYF. The genes are TRBV6-5 and TRBJ2-7; D is perhaps TRBD1 (7 bases). V lost 6 bases, J lost 5 bases, and 17 bases lay in between. This CDR3 comprises 14 residues. Germline V lookup: CDR1 MNHEY, CDR2 SVGAGI.

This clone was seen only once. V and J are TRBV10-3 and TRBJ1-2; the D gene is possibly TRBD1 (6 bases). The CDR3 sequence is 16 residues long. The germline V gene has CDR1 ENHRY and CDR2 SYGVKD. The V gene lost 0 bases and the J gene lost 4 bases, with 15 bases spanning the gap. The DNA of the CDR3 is TGTGCCATCAGTGAGTCAAAAGGGGACACGGTCTATGGCTACACCTTC. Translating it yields CAISESKGDTVYGYTF.

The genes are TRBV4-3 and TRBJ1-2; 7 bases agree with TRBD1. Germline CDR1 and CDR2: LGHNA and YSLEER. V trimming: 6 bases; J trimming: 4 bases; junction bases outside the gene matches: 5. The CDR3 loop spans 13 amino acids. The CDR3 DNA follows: TGCGCCAGCAGTCCGGGGACAGCCTATGGCTACACCTTC. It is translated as CASSPGTAYGYTF.

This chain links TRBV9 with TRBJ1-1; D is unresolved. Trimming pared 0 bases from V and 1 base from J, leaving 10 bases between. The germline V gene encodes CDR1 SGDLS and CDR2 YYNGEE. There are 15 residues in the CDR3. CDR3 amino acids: CASSVAEQPNTEAFF. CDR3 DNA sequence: TGTGCCAGCAGCGTAGCAGAACAACCGAACACTGAAGCTTTCTTT.

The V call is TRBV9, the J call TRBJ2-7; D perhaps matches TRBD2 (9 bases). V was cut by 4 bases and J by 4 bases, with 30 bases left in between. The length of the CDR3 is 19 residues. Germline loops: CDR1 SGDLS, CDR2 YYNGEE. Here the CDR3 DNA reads TGTGCCAGCAGCCCTCGGGACAGGACTTTCGTGACTAGCGGTTACGAGCAGTACTTC. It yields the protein CASSPRDRTFVTSGYEQYF. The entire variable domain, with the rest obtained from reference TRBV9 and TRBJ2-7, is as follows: DSGVTQTPKHLITATGQRVTLRCSPRSGDLSVYWYQQSLDQGLQFLIQYYNGEERAKGNILERFSAQQFPDLHSELNLSSLELGDSALYFCASSPRDRTFVTSGYEQYFGPGTRLTVT.

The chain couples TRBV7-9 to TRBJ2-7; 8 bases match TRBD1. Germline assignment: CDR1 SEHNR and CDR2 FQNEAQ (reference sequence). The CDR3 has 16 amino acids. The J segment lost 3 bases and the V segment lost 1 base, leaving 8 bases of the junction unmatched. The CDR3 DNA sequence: TGTGCCAGCAGCTTAGGGGACAGGATAGAAGTCTACGAGCAGTACTTC. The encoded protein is CASSLGDRIEVYEQYF.

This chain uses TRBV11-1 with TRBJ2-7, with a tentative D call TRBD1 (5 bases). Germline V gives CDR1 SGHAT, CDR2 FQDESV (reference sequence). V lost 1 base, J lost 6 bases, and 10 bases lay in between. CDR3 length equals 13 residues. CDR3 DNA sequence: TGTGCCAGCAGCTTAGATGGCAGGGCCGAGCAGTACTTC. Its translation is CASSLDGRAEQYF.

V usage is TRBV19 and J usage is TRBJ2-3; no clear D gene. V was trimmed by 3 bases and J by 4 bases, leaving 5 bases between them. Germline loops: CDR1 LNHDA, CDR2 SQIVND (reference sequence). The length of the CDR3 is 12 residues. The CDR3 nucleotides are TGTGCCAGTAGTATCGCTGCAGATACGCAGTATTTT. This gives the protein CASSIAADTQYF.

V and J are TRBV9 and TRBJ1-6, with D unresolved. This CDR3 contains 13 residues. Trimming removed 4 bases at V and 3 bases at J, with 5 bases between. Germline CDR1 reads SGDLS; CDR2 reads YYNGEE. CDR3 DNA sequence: TGTGCCAGCAGCATGAGCTATAATTCACCCCTCCACTTT. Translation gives CASSMSYNSPLHF.

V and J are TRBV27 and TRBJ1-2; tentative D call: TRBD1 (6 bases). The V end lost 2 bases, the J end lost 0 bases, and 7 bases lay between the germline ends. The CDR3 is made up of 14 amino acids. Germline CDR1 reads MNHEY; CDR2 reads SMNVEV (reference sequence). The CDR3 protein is CASSLNRANYGYTF. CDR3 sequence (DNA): TGTGCCAGCAGTTTAAACAGGGCTAACTATGGCTACACCTTC.

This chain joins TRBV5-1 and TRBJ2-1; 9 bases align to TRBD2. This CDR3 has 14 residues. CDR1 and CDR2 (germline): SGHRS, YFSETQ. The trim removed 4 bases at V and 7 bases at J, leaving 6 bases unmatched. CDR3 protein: CASSQSGRFNEQFF. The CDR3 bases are TGCGCCAGCAGCCAAAGCGGGAGGTTTAATGAGCAGTTCTTC.

The CDR3 region is CASSLTSGGFEGEQYF. The CDR3 DNA reads as TGTGCCAGCAGTCTGACTAGCGGGGGGTTCGAGGGCGAGCAGTACTTC. J is TRBJ2-7 and V is TRBV27, with 13 bases aligning to TRBD2. J was trimmed by 6 bases and V by 5 bases; bases with no gene match: 10. Looked up from germline, CDR1 is MNHEY and CDR2 is SMNVEV (reference sequence). CDR3 length: 16 residues.

This CDR3 reads CASSSVTTTYNEQFF. Written as DNA, the CDR3 is TGTGCCAGCAGTTCTGTGACAACAACCTACAATGAGCAGTTCTTC. The chain uses TRBV7-9 and TRBJ2-1; D gene uncertain. The germline V and J ends were trimmed by 6 bases and 2 bases, with 14 bases remaining between them. Per germline, CDR1 SEHNR and CDR2 FQNEAQ (reference sequence). This CDR3 is built from 15 residues.

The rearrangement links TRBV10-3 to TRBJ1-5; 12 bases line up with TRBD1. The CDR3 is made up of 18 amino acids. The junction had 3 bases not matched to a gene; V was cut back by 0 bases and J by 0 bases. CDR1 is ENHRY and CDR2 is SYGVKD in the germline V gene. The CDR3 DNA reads TGTGCCATCAGTGAGTCGGGACAGGGGGCCTATAGCAATCAGCCCCAGCATTTT. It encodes CAISESGQGAYSNQPQHF.